Below are 32 T cell receptor beta chains sequenced from a single sample in a study of blood T cell repertoires in COVID-19. TCRdb's copy holds only in-frame clones and misses some; the assay was immunoSEQ multiplex PCR. The sample holds more than 90,000 clones; around 94% are singletons and the top ten take 5.7%. The material sequenced was peripheral blood. These TCRs come from a man aged 50 to 60 with active COVID-19.

V is TRBV10-1 and J is TRBJ2-7; D unclear. Germline assignment: CDR1 WNHNN and CDR2 SYGVQD (reference sequence). The V and J ends lost 0 bases and 2 bases respectively, with 11 bases between them. This CDR3 region has 15 residues. CDR3 sequence: CASSESSGPTYEQYF. The CDR3 DNA follows: TGCGCCAGCAGTGAGTCTTCGGGTCCAACCTACGAGCAGTACTTC.

The rearrangement uses TRBV6-1 and TRBJ1-6, with D perhaps TRBD1 (6 bases). Looked up from germline, CDR1 is MNHNS and CDR2 is SASEGT. The CDR3 loop spans 14 amino acids. V lost 3 bases to trimming and J lost 10 bases, with 13 bases between them. The CDR3 DNA reads TGTGCCAGCAGTGAGCAGGGGTCTCGGTCACCCCTCCACTTT. This sequence encodes CASSEQGSRSPLHF.

CDR3 sequence reads: CASSRTSGSQNEQYF. The CDR3 coding sequence is TGTGCCAGCTCACGAACTAGCGGGAGTCAAAACGAGCAGTACTTC. The chain has TRBV18 and TRBJ2-7; 11 bases map to TRBD2. The length of the CDR3 is 15 residues. The germline CDR1 and CDR2 sequences are KGHSH and LQKENI. V shed 4 bases and J 5 bases; nucleotides not matched to a gene: 7.

In this sample, this clone turned up once. The chain joins TRBV5-1 to TRBJ2-7; TRBD2 aligns across 9 bases. J gave up 4 bases and V 4 bases, and 9 bases lay outside the gene matches. Germline V lookup: CDR1 SGHRS, CDR2 YFSETQ. The CDR3 loop spans 15 amino acids. The CDR3 protein is CASSISGGGGYEQYF. CDR3 in DNA: TGCGCCAGCAGCATTAGCGGGGGCGGTGGGTACGAGCAGTACTTC.

The chain links TRBV5-4 to TRBJ2-1, with 8 bases matching TRBD1. The length of the CDR3 is 16 residues. The V gene's germline CDR1 is SGHNT and CDR2 YYREEE (reference sequence). Trimming cost V 4 bases and J 0 bases; bases outside gene matches: 6. The CDR3 sequence is CASSRPTGDSYNEQFF. CDR3 sequence (DNA): TGTGCCAGCAGCCGCCCGACAGGGGACTCCTACAATGAGCAGTTCTTC.

This chain connects TRBV5-1 to TRBJ1-5, with D maybe TRBD1 (5 bases). The V and J ends lost 1 base and 3 bases respectively, with 11 bases between them. The CDR3 covers 15 residues. Germline V CDR1 and CDR2: SGHRS, YFSETQ. The CDR3 DNA sequence: TGCGCCAGCAGCTTGTCGGGGGAATCCAATCAGCCCCAGCATTTT. It codes for CASSLSGESNQPQHF. Together with reference TRBV5-1 and TRBJ1-5, the CDR3 gives the full variable domain: KAGVTQTPRYLIKTRGQQVTLSCSPISGHRSVSWYQQTPGQGLQFLFEYFSETQRNKGNFPGRFSGRQFSNSRSEMNVSTLELGDSALYLCASSLSGESNQPQHFGDGTRLSIL.

A few counts support this clone. This chain uses TRBV2 with TRBJ2-7; 11 bases match TRBD2. The V segment lost 6 bases and the J segment 4 bases; nucleotides outside the gene matches: 8. The length of the CDR3 is 15 residues. CDR1 and CDR2 (germline): SNHLY, FYNNEI. The CDR3 DNA reads as TGTGCCAGCAGGGAGGCTAGCGGGAGGATATACGAGCAGTACTTC. It codes for CASREASGRIYEQYF.

CDR3 region: CASERANEKLFF. The CDR3 region has the DNA TGTGCCAGCGAGAGAGCTAATGAAAAACTGTTTTTT. The chain recombines TRBV6-6 with TRBJ1-4; D gene uncertain. The CDR3 has 12 amino acids. The germline CDR1 and CDR2 sequences are MNHNY and SVGAGI (reference sequence). V was pared by 8 bases and J by 3 bases, with 7 bases between.

J is TRBJ2-1 and V is TRBV6-5, with 9 bases matching TRBD1. The CDR3 consists of 14 residues. Germline trimming cut 4 bases from V and 10 bases from J; bases unmatched to any gene: 8. Germline V gives CDR1 MNHEY, CDR2 SVGAGI. This CDR3 is CASSLRTGAVEQFF. The CDR3 bases are TGTGCCAGCAGTTTACGGACAGGGGCTGTGGAGCAGTTCTTC.

J is TRBJ1-3 and V is TRBV19, with 8 bases identical to TRBD1. J lost 1 base, V lost 9 bases, and 17 bases had no gene match. This CDR3 comprises 18 residues. Germline V gene data show CDR1 as LNHDA and CDR2 as SQIVND (reference sequence). CDR3 nucleotides: TGTGCCAGCCAGCGGGCCCAGGGGGCGAAAAGGTCTGGAAACACCATATATTTT. Translating gives CASQRAQGAKRSGNTIYF. Complete variable domain (other parts from reference TRBV19 and TRBJ1-3): DGGITQSPKYLFRKEGQNVTLSCEQNLNHDAMYWYRQDPGQGLRLIYYSQIVNDFQKGDIAEGYSVSREKKESFPLTVTSAQKNPTAFYLCASQRAQGAKRSGNTIYFGEGSWLTVV.

The V call is TRBV15, the J call TRBJ1-5, with D maybe TRBD1 (6 bases). The germline V and J ends were trimmed by 0 bases and 4 bases, with 13 bases remaining between them. From germline, CDR1 is LNHNV and CDR2 YYDKDF (reference sequence). This CDR3 region has 16 residues. CDR3 DNA: TGTGCCACCAGCAGAGATTCAGGGGCCCTAAATCAGCCCCAGCATTTT. This translates into CATSRDSGALNQPQHF. Full variable domain (rest looked up from reference TRBV15 and TRBJ1-5): DAMVIQNPRYQVTQFGKPVTLSCSQTLNHNVMYWYQQKSSQAPKLLFHYYDKDFNNEADTPDNFQSRRPNTSFCFLDIRSPGLGDTAMYLCATSRDSGALNQPQHFGDGTRLSIL.

The chain uses TRBV10-1 and TRBJ2-7, with a possible D match to TRBD1 (6 bases). V lost 4 bases and J lost 1, with 11 bases in between. Germline V lookup: CDR1 WNHNN, CDR2 SYGVQD (reference sequence). This CDR3 is built from 14 residues. This chain's CDR3 is CASSAGQRSYEQYF. CDR3 DNA sequence: TGCGCCAGCAGTGCAGGACAGAGATCCTACGAGCAGTACTTC.

The gene calls are TRBV30 and TRBJ2-5, with TRBD2 matching 9 bases. CDR1 and CDR2 from the germline V gene are GTSNPN and SVGIG (reference sequence). This CDR3 has 13 amino acids. Trimming at V came to 3 bases and at J to 4 bases, leaving 3 bases not matched to a gene. CDR3 loop: CAWSRSGRETQYF. CDR3 in DNA: TGTGCCTGGAGCCGTAGCGGGAGAGAGACCCAGTACTTC.

V usage is TRBV4-2 and J usage is TRBJ2-7; 10 bases fit TRBD2. Unmatched junction bases numbered 11, after V lost 0 bases and J lost 0 bases. The germline gives CDR1 LGHNA, CDR2 YNFKEQ. This CDR3 has 19 amino acids. CDR3 sequence reads: CASSQEWLAGARSSYEQYF. The CDR3 DNA reads as TGTGCCAGCAGCCAAGAGTGGCTAGCGGGAGCAAGGAGCTCCTACGAGCAGTACTTC.

This chain joins TRBV2 and TRBJ1-6; 8 bases fit TRBD1. Trimming removed 6 bases from V and 7 bases from J; junction bases left unmatched: 8. Germline values: CDR1 SNHLY, CDR2 FYNNEI. This CDR3 contains 15 residues. The CDR3 DNA follows: TGTGCCAGCAGGTGGACAGGGCGCGGCAATTCACCCCTCCACTTT. Amino acid sequence: CASRWTGRGNSPLHF.

The chain links TRBV19 to TRBJ2-7, with D tentatively TRBD2 (6 bases). The CDR3 is made up of 12 amino acids. The germline V gene has CDR1 LNHDA and CDR2 SQIVND (reference sequence). Trimming cost V 5 bases and J 6 bases, with 11 bases left between them. This chain's CDR3 is CASSYPGAEQYF. The CDR3 DNA follows: TGTGCCAGTAGTTACCCGGGAGCCGAGCAGTACTTC.

J is TRBJ1-4 and V is TRBV5-6; D is perhaps TRBD1 (6 bases). This CDR3 contains 16 residues. Trimming took 5 bases from V and 5 from J, leaving 19 bases between them. CDR1 is SGHDT, CDR2 YYEEEE, per germline. CDR3 nucleotides: TGTGCCAGCAGGTCACAGGGAGGGGGGGGAAATGAAAAACTGTTTTTT. Amino acids: CASRSQGGGGNEKLFF.

The CDR3 DNA reads TGTGCCAGCTCTCACGGACTAGCGGGGAGCCAAGAGACCCAGTACTTC. This sequence encodes CASSHGLAGSQETQYF. V usage is TRBV18 and J usage is TRBJ2-5; 12 bases are a match to TRBD2. The CDR3 has 16 residues. CDR1 and CDR2 from the germline V gene are KGHSH and LQKENI. V lost 6 bases, J lost 1 base, and 6 bases stayed unmatched.

The chain links TRBV15 to TRBJ1-5, with 8 positions matching TRBD1. The CDR3 length is 15 residues. Per the germline V gene, CDR1 is LNHNV and CDR2 is YYDKDF (reference sequence). Germline trimming cut 10 bases from V and 6 bases from J; bases unmatched to any gene: 14. CDR3 residues: CAITSGRGPGQPQHF. The CDR3 DNA is TGTGCCATAACCAGTGGCAGGGGGCCCGGTCAGCCCCAGCATTTT.

This clone showed up just once. The J gene is TRBJ2-3, the V gene TRBV6-5; TRBD2 matches 8 bases. Germline values: CDR1 MNHEY, CDR2 SVGAGI. CDR3 size: 14 residues. The V segment lost 7 bases and the J segment 1 base; nucleotides outside the gene matches: 4. CDR3 bases: TGTGCCAGCAAGCGGGAGAGAGGCACAGATACGCAGTATTTT. It codes for CASKRERGTDTQYF.

This chain joins TRBV4-1 and TRBJ2-3; no clear D. V lost 0 bases and J 14 bases, leaving 6 bases between the germline ends. The CDR3 runs 10 residues. The germline V gene has CDR1 MGHRA and CDR2 YSYEKL. CDR3 sequence (DNA): TGCGCCAGCAGCCAAGATAGTATGTATTTT. Translated: CASSQDSMYF.

This clone appeared a few times. The genes are TRBV6-1 and TRBJ2-1, with a weak D call TRBD2 (5 bases). The CDR3 is made up of 15 amino acids. V gave up 0 bases and J gave up 4 bases, with 10 bases separating them. CDR1 and CDR2 (germline): MNHNS, SASEGT. CDR3 sequence: CASSEASGKYNEQFF. CDR3 DNA sequence: TGTGCCAGCAGTGAAGCGTCCGGGAAATACAATGAGCAGTTCTTC.

This chain connects TRBV15 to TRBJ1-4, with 11 bases aligning to TRBD1. The CDR3 spans 15 residues. V was clipped by 1 base and J by 8 bases; unmatched bases: 3. Germline V lookup: CDR1 LNHNV, CDR2 YYDKDF (reference sequence). The DNA for the CDR3 is TGTGCCACCAGCAGAGTAGGGACAGGGGGAGAAAAACTGTTTTTT. Encoded protein: CATSRVGTGGEKLFF.

This clone has just one count. One end of the junction is discordant with germline, which a read error may explain. The chain links TRBV11-3 to TRBJ2-7, with TRBD1 identical over 8 bases. There are 15 residues in the CDR3. Per germline, CDR1 SGHNT and CDR2 YENEEA. The CDR3 nucleotides are TGTGCCAGCAGCGTTGCCGGGACAGGCTCCCACGAGCAGTACTTC. Encoded protein: CASSVAGTGSHEQYF.

This sequence joins TRBV25-1 and TRBJ2-7, with D possibly being TRBD2 (6 bases). From germline, CDR1 is MGHDK and CDR2 SYGVNS. The CDR3 spans 14 residues. V dropped 2 bases and J dropped 3 bases, with 11 bases sitting between them. CDR3 in amino acids: CASSEVSGIYEQYF. The CDR3 DNA reads TGTGCCAGCAGTGAAGTTAGCGGAATCTACGAGCAGTACTTC.

The chain combines TRBV7-6 with TRBJ2-3, with 8 nucleotides matching TRBD1. The germline V gene encodes CDR1 SGHVS and CDR2 FNYEAQ. With V trimmed by 5 bases and J by 3 bases, 10 bases remained unmatched. CDR3 length equals 16 residues. The CDR3 sequence: CASSHGQGGLTDTQYF. Here the CDR3 DNA reads TGTGCCAGCAGCCACGGACAGGGTGGTTTGACAGATACGCAGTATTTT.

The chain employs TRBV10-2 and TRBJ2-7; D gene uncertain. Germline CDR1 reads WSHSY; CDR2 reads SAAADI. CDR3 length: 14 residues. V was trimmed by 3 bases and J by 3 bases, leaving 12 bases between them. The CDR3 reads CASSEVAGSYEQYF. In DNA form, the CDR3 reads TGCGCCAGCAGTGAAGTAGCCGGAAGCTACGAGCAGTACTTC.

This clone was seen many times. The J gene is TRBJ1-2, the V gene TRBV2, with a weak D call TRBD1 (6 bases). From germline, CDR1 is SNHLY and CDR2 FYNNEI. The CDR3 contains 13 residues. Trimming removed 3 bases from V and 4 bases from J, with 9 bases in between. Here the CDR3 DNA reads TGTGCCAGCAGTGACGGGGGGCTCTATGGCTACACCTTC. Amino acids: CASSDGGLYGYTF.

CDR3 nucleotide sequence: TGTGCCAGCAGCCGAGGACACGACTATGGCTACACCTTC. Residues: CASSRGHDYGYTF. V gene TRBV3-1 (or the pseudogene TRBV3-2) combines with J gene TRBJ1-2; TRBD1 is a possible D gene (5 bases). CDR3 length: 13 amino acids. Per germline, CDR1 LGHDT and CDR2 YNNKEL (reference sequence). The V end was cut by 4 bases, the J end by 3 bases, with 9 bases between.

This chain joins TRBV11-2 and TRBJ2-4; D is possibly TRBD2 (5 bases). Per the germline V gene, CDR1 is SGHAT and CDR2 is FQNNGV. The CDR3 is 11 residues long. The V gene lost 3 bases and the J gene lost 15 bases, with 12 bases spanning the gap. The CDR3 sequence: CASSLGRPRYF. The CDR3 nucleotides are TGTGCCAGCAGCTTGGGGAGACCTCGGTACTTC.

This clone appeared once. The V and J genes are TRBV30 and TRBJ1-6; the D is unclear. The CDR3 is made up of 15 amino acids. Germline-derived CDR1 and CDR2 are GTSNPN and SVGIG (reference sequence). Trimming removed 0 bases at V and 3 bases at J, with 9 bases between. The CDR3 loop is CAWSVREFYNSPLHF. The CDR3 coding sequence is TGTGCCTGGAGTGTACGGGAGTTCTATAATTCACCCCTCCACTTT. The whole variable domain, remainder taken from reference TRBV30 and TRBJ1-6, is SQTIHQWPATLVQPVGSPLSLECTVEGTSNPNLYWYRQAAGRGLQLLFYSVGIGQISSEVPQNLSASRPQDRQFILSSKKLLLSDSGFYLCAWSVREFYNSPLHFGNGTRLTVT.

J is TRBJ2-3 and V is TRBV27; TRBD2 might be the D (5 bases). V lost 2 bases and J lost 6, with 12 bases in between. Germline loops: CDR1 MNHEY, CDR2 SMNVEV (reference sequence). The CDR3 covers 14 residues. The CDR3 here is CASSLGGPADTQYF. CDR3 bases: TGTGCCAGCAGTTTAGGAGGTCCCGCGGATACGCAGTATTTT.